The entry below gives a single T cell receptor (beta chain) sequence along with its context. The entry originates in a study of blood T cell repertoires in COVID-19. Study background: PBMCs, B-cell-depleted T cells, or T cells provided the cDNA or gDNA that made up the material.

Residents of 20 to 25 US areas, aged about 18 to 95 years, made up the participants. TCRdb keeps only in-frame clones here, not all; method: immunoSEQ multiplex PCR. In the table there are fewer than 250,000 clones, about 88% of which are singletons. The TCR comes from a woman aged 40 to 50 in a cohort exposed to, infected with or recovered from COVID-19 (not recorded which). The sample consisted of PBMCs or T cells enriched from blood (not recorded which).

CDR3: CASSQDTGEGYGYTF. CDR3 sequence (DNA): TGCGCCAGCAGCCAAGATACAGGGGAAGGCTATGGCTACACCTTC. The chain is built from TRBV4-1 and TRBJ1-2; 7 nucleotides agree with TRBD1. The CDR3 covers 15 residues. V lost 0 bases and J lost 4; bases outside the gene matches: 5. Germline V gene lookup returns CDR1 MGHRA and CDR2 YSYEKL.